Described below is a single T cell receptor (beta chain) sequence and its context. The data originate from a study of OX40 agonist ivuxolimab in advanced cancers. Profiling relied on immunoSEQ multiplex PCR, and the TCRdb table lists in-frame clones only, not all of them. The repertoire has about 39,000 clones, around nine tenths of them found once; the top ten carry 20% to 25%. Germline V CDR1 and CDR2: SGHAT, FQNNGV. Trimming cost V 6 bases and J 8 bases; bases outside gene matches: 7. The CDR3 is made up of 14 amino acids. The V gene is TRBV11-2, the J gene TRBJ1-1; 12 bases fit TRBD1. This clonotype was obtained from an adult with an advanced solid tumor such as melanoma, head and neck, liver or kidney cancer. The sequencing used CD4+ or CD8+ T cells sorted from blood, collected in a trial of the OX40 agonist ivuxolimab. The CDR3 DNA sequence: TGTGCCAGCAGGGAGGGACAGGGGGCAAGAGAAGCTTTCTTT. Translating gives CASREGQGAREAFF.